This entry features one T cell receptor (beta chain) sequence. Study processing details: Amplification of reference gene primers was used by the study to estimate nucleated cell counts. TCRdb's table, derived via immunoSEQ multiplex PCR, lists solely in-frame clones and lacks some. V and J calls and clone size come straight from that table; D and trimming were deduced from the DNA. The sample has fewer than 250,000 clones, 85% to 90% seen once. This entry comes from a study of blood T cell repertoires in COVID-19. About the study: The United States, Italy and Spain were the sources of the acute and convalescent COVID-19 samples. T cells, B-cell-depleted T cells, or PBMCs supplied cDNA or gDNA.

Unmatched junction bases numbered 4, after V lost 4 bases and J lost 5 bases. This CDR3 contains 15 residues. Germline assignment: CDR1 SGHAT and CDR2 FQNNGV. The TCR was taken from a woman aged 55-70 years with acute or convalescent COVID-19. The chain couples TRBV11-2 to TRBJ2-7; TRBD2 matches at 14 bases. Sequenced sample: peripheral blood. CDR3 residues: CASSSGLAGVHEQYF. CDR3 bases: TGTGCCAGCAGCTCGGGACTAGCGGGAGTCCACGAGCAGTACTTC. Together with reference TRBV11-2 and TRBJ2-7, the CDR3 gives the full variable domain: EAGVAQSPRYKIIEKRQSVAFWCNPISGHATLYWYQQILGQGPKLLIQFQNNGVVDDSQLPKDRFSAERLKGVDSTLKIQPAKLEDSAVYLCASSSGLAGVHEQYFGPGTRLTVT.